This record concerns one TCR beta chain sequence. Its specific antigen is unknown. No much larger clone exists at a distance of one base, and base qualities are not known. The sample belongs to a study of shared clonotypes between healthy human individuals (TCRdb year 2020). About the investigation overall: The cohort comprised two women and a few men aged 18 to 49 years. Blood TCR repertoires of about five healthy adults were deeply sequenced to estimate repertoire size and the extent of clonotype sharing between individuals. To increase sequencing depth and limit assay-specific biases, different laboratories used diverse techniques to prepare libraries and sequence TCR repertoires. Per donor, leukapheresis produced somewhere between about 0.85 and 9.5 billion PBMCs.

The CDR1 and CDR2 encoded by the germline V gene are LGHNA and YNFKEQ. The CDR3 goes from the cysteine to the phenylalanine over 15 residues. Solely the CDR3 DNA is kept, with 45 bases framed from the first base. V loses 0 bases, J loses 9 bases, and the germline ends lie 17 bases apart. The donors were healthy, HIV-negative adults who had no recently reported acute infections or vaccinations. Every donor was a Caucasian adult living in Nashville, Tennessee, USA. For unsorted samples, around 85 million PBMCs were counted, and genomic DNA was extracted using the QIAamp DNA Blood Mini kit. Blood was collected by leukapheresis, and PBMCs were isolated by Ficoll-Histopaque density gradient centrifugation and then cryopreserved in liquid nitrogen vapor phase. The study at large found these results: Sampling was restricted to blood, and TCR repertoires in tissues likely differ from the TCR repertoires found in blood. Pairwise subsampling indicated that sequencing depth was expected to affect the degree of clonotype sharing among donors. The genetic and exposure-history diversity represented was limited by the small number of donors.

TCR CDR3 regions were amplified from genomic DNA by multiplex PCR using the deep immunoSEQ assay. Genomic DNA extracted from each cell subset was distributed evenly over all wells of several immunoSEQ 96-well plates, and each plate served as one replicate. For unsorted PBMC, each replicate PCR was loaded with about 270 ng genomic DNA, equivalent to roughly 33,000 T cell genomes. Ten immunoSEQ deep assay plates were used to sequence the unsorted PBMC genomic DNA. Purified libraries were measured with a Qubit 3.0 fluorometer, size-checked on a Bioanalyzer 2100, and measured again with the KAPA Library Quantification kit. A separate single-read 150-cycle Illumina NextSeq 550 flow cell was used to sequence each immunoSEQ 96-well plate. In the original analysis: Because the immunoSEQ output included only junctional sequences and no quality scores, the filtering could not be the same as the filtering used for full-length reads. To assign V/J genes and CDR3, sequences were annotated against IMGT germline references using PyIR, a Python wrapper for IgBLAST v1.9. Any read was removed if the V/J assignment was weak (E-value above 1e-6), the CDR3 was missing, or the read contained stop codons, out-of-frame junctions, or ambiguous translated residues. V3J clonotypes were defined as sequences sharing an identical inferred V gene, J gene, and CDR3 amino acid sequence. Percentage overlap between repertoires was computed as shared unique clonotypes divided by the size of the smaller repertoire. RTK rarefaction, the Chao1 estimator, and Recon v2.1 estimates of unobserved clonotypes were used to assess repertoire richness. This is the immuneACCESS table as TCRdb keeps it, with only in-frame sequences that have V and J called. A part of the clones is gone; compared with another copy, unresolved V genes explain less than half, and the rest is unexplained. V and J calls and clone size are those listed in that table; D and trimming were worked out from the DNA. The sample profile shows about 560,000 clones; around 78% of them were found once. The ten most abundant clones make up about 11% of the sample.

In this chain, TRBV4-2 is recombined with TRBJ1-1; no D gene call is confident. This TCR was sampled from a woman aged 40 to 55 in good health. Some clones in this sample may be carry-over from other donors' samples. Input material: PBMCs. The CDR3 is CASSQDPSSEPQAFF. Read as DNA, the sequence is TGTGCCAGCAGCCAAGACCCTTCATCAGAGCCCCAAGCTTTCTTT.